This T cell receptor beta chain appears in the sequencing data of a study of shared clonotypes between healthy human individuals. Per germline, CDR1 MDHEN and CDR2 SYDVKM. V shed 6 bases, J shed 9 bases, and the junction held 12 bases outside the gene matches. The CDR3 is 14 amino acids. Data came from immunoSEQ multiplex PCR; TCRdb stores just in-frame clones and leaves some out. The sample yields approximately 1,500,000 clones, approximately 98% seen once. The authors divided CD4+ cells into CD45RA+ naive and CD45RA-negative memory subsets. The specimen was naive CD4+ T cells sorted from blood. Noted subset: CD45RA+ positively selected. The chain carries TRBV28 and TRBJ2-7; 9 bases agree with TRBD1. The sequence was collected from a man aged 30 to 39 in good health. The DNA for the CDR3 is TGTGCCAGCAGCCCCGCGGACAGGGGCGAGGTGCAGTACTTC. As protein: CASSPADRGEVQYF.